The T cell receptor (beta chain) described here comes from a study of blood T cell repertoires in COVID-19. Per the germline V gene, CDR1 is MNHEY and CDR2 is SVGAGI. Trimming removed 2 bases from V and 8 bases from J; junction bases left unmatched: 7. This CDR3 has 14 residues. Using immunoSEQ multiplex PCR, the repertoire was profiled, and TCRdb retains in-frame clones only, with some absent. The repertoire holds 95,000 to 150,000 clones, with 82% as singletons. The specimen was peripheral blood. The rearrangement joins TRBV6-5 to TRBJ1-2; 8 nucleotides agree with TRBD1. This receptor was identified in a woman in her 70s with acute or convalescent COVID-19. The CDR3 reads CASSYAGGLGGYTF. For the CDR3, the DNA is TGTGCCAGCAGTTACGCAGGGGGCCTTGGAGGCTACACCTTC.